Listed below are T cell receptor beta chains from one sample, sequenced in a study of identical twins. One entry per CDR3 protein results from TCRdb running MiXCR on the 5' RACE reads. The sample has approximately 700,000 distinct CDR3 sequences; 18% are singletons. These same records also appear under a second study, on T cells expressing NK-cell markers.

Sequenced sample: PBMCs. These receptors came from a woman between 18 and 29 years old in good health. Both conserved end residues are part of each CDR3. Each record gives: J gene, V gene, D gene, clone size, CDR3 protein, CDR3 DNA. A D gene is named only where the DNA matches it firmly. Clone size is shown for a subset of rows, as once, few, many or a class of expanded clone.

j_call: TRBJ2-7; v_call: TRBV18; d_call: -; clone_size: -; cdr3_aa: CASSPPSWGGEQYF; cdr3_nt: TGTGCCAGCTCACCCCCGTCCTGGGGCGGCGAGCAGTACTTC
j_call: TRBJ2-3; v_call: TRBV29-1; d_call: TRBD2; clone_size: -; cdr3_aa: CSVVWFGGGALQYF; cdr3_nt: TGCAGCGTTGTATGGTTTGGCGGGGGGGCATTACAGTATTTT
j_call: TRBJ2-3; v_call: TRBV6-6; d_call: -; clone_size: few; cdr3_aa: CASSHYGDTQYF; cdr3_nt: TGTGCCAGCAGCCACTATGGAGATACGCAGTATTTT
j_call: TRBJ2-1; v_call: TRBV5-6; d_call: -; clone_size: few; cdr3_aa: CASSSFGDWIYNEQFF; cdr3_nt: TGTGCCAGCAGCTCGTTCGGGGACTGGATCTACAATGAGCAGTTCTTC
j_call: TRBJ2-2; v_call: TRBV5-5; d_call: -; clone_size: -; cdr3_aa: CASHRSERVTGELFF; cdr3_nt: TGTGCCAGCCACCGGTCGGAGCGGGTCACCGGGGAGCTGTTTTTT
j_call: TRBJ2-3; v_call: TRBV7-6; d_call: -; clone_size: -; cdr3_aa: CASKTTTSTDTQYF; cdr3_nt: TGTGCCAGCAAGACTACGACTAGCACAGATACGCAGTATTTT
j_call: TRBJ2-4; v_call: TRBV29-1; d_call: -; clone_size: -; cdr3_aa: CSVELAKNIQYF; cdr3_nt: TGCAGCGTTGAGCTGGCCAAAAACATTCAGTACTTC
j_call: TRBJ1-6; v_call: TRBV27; d_call: -; clone_size: few; cdr3_aa: CASSLLSGQPLHF; cdr3_nt: TGTGCCAGCAGTCTACTAAGCGGGCAGCCCCTCCACTTT
j_call: TRBJ2-2; v_call: TRBV6-1; d_call: -; clone_size: -; cdr3_aa: CASSGGDTRAVTGELFF; cdr3_nt: TGTGCCAGCAGTGGGGGGGACACCAGGGCGGTCACCGGGGAGCTGTTTTTT
j_call: TRBJ2-2; v_call: TRBV24-1; d_call: -; clone_size: few; cdr3_aa: CATAGRSNTGELFF; cdr3_nt: TGTGCCACTGCGGGCAGATCGAACACCGGGGAGCTGTTTTTT
j_call: TRBJ2-1; v_call: TRBV12-3/TRBV12-4; d_call: TRBD1; clone_size: few; cdr3_aa: CASRTTGGQYNEQFF; cdr3_nt: TGTGCCAGCAGGACCACAGGGGGCCAGTACAATGAGCAGTTCTTC
j_call: TRBJ2-2; v_call: TRBV12-3/TRBV12-4; d_call: TRBD2; clone_size: many; cdr3_aa: CASSDSGRWTGELFF; cdr3_nt: TGTGCCAGCAGTGATAGCGGGAGGTGGACCGGGGAGCTGTTTTTT
j_call: TRBJ2-2; v_call: TRBV10-3; d_call: TRBD1; clone_size: -; cdr3_aa: CATGDRDSHTGELFF; cdr3_nt: TGTGCCACCGGAGACCGGGACAGTCACACCGGGGAGCTGTTTTTT
j_call: TRBJ1-2; v_call: TRBV12-3/TRBV12-4; d_call: -; clone_size: few; cdr3_aa: CASRPRTGGGYTF; cdr3_nt: TGTGCCAGCAGGCCCCGAACAGGTGGTGGCTACACCTTC
j_call: TRBJ2-3; v_call: TRBV12-3/TRBV12-4; d_call: -; clone_size: few; cdr3_aa: CASRPGSTDTQYF; cdr3_nt: TGTGCCAGCCGTCCGGGGAGCACAGATACGCAGTATTTT
j_call: TRBJ2-1; v_call: TRBV13; d_call: -; clone_size: -; cdr3_aa: CASSPRTDYNEQFF; cdr3_nt: TGTGCCAGCAGCCCGCGGACAGATTACAATGAGCAGTTCTTC
j_call: TRBJ1-5; v_call: TRBV6-1; d_call: -; clone_size: -; cdr3_aa: CASSVSSDQPQHF; cdr3_nt: TGTGCCAGCAGTGTATCCTCGGATCAGCCCCAGCATTTT
j_call: TRBJ2-7; v_call: TRBV5-1; d_call: TRBD2; clone_size: -; cdr3_aa: CASSQTSGASYEQYF; cdr3_nt: TGCGCCAGCAGCCAAACTAGCGGGGCGTCCTACGAGCAGTACTTC
j_call: TRBJ2-1; v_call: TRBV20-1; d_call: -; clone_size: -; cdr3_aa: CSAWTRTIYNEQFF; cdr3_nt: TGCAGTGCATGGACGAGGACTATCTACAATGAGCAGTTCTTC
j_call: TRBJ2-1; v_call: TRBV6-1; d_call: -; clone_size: many; cdr3_aa: CASSLAESYNEQFF; cdr3_nt: TGTGCCAGCAGCCTCGCGGAATCCTACAATGAGCAGTTCTTC
j_call: TRBJ2-3; v_call: TRBV20-1; d_call: -; clone_size: few; cdr3_aa: CSARRRDYTDTQYF; cdr3_nt: TGCAGTGCTAGAAGACGGGATTACACAGATACGCAGTATTTT
j_call: TRBJ2-7; v_call: TRBV19; d_call: -; clone_size: -; cdr3_aa: CASSDLGHYEQYF; cdr3_nt: TGTGCCAGTAGCGATCTGGGACACTACGAGCAGTACTTC